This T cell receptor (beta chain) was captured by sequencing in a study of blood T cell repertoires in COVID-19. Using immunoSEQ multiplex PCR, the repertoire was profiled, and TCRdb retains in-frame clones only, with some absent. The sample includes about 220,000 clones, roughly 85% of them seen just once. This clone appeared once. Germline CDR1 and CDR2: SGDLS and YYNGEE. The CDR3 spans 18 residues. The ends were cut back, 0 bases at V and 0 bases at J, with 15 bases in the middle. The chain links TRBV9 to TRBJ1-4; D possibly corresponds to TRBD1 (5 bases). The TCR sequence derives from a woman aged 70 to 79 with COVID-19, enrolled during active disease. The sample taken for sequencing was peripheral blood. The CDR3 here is CASSVGMGGHATNEKLFF. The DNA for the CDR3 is TGTGCCAGCAGCGTAGGTATGGGCGGACATGCAACTAATGAAAAACTGTTTTTT.